A selection of T cell receptor beta chains follows, all from one sample in a study of T-cell reconstitution after alpha-beta-depleted transplantation in children. Each CDR3 protein is one row after TCRdb ran MiXCR on the PCR reads. This sample has 200,000 to 250,000 distinct CDR3 sequences, with around 10% found just once. Source: PBMCs from the stem cell graft donor, taken from the stem cell graft. The receptor set was obtained from a human donor who donated a stem cell graft to a child with acute lymphoblastic leukemia. Each CDR3 is given with its conserved first and last residue. A D gene is named only where the DNA matches it firmly. Expanded clones are given a class, and other clones once, few, many or no size at all.

J gene: TRBJ1-1
clone size: many
V gene: TRBV21-1
D gene: .
CDR3 protein: CAGNTEAFF
CDR3 DNA: TGTGCCGGGAACACTGAAGCTTTCTTT

J gene: TRBJ1-4
clone size: .
V gene: TRBV5-1
D gene: .
CDR3 protein: CASSSNRRRTDATNEKLFF
CDR3 DNA: TGCGCCAGCAGCTCCAACCGACGGAGGACGGATGCAACTAATGAAAAACTGTTTTTT

J gene: TRBJ1-4
clone size: many
V gene: TRBV2
D gene: .
CDR3 protein: CATLLSRTANNEKLFF
CDR3 DNA: TGTGCCACGTTACTATCGCGTACGGCGAATAATGAAAAACTGTTTTTT

J gene: TRBJ2-1
clone size: .
V gene: TRBV7-2
D gene: TRBD2
CDR3 protein: CASSWGLAGESEQFF
CDR3 DNA: TGTGCCAGCAGCTGGGGACTAGCGGGGGAAAGTGAGCAGTTCTTC

J gene: TRBJ2-1
clone size: .
V gene: TRBV7-9
D gene: TRBD2
CDR3 protein: CASSFQTSLDEQFF
CDR3 DNA: TGTGCCAGCAGCTTTCAGACTAGCCTGGATGAGCAGTTCTTC

J gene: TRBJ1-3
clone size: few
V gene: TRBV6-4
D gene: .
CDR3 protein: CASSDAQASGNTIYF
CDR3 DNA: TGTGCCAGCAGTGACGCACAGGCCTCTGGAAACACCATATATTTT

J gene: TRBJ2-7
clone size: many
V gene: TRBV7-2
D gene: .
CDR3 protein: CASRRPGVPPDEQYF
CDR3 DNA: TGTGCCAGCAGGCGCCCCGGGGTACCTCCGGACGAGCAGTACTTC

J gene: TRBJ2-7
clone size: .
V gene: TRBV4-1
D gene: .
CDR3 protein: CASSQDIYSGAYEQYF
CDR3 DNA: TGCGCCAGCAGCCAAGATATCTACAGCGGCGCCTACGAGCAGTACTTC

J gene: TRBJ2-1
clone size: .
V gene: TRBV11-3
D gene: .
CDR3 protein: CASSHSYSSYNEQFF
CDR3 DNA: TGTGCCAGCAGCCACAGCTACAGCTCCTACAATGAGCAGTTCTTC

J gene: TRBJ1-2
clone size: .
V gene: TRBV11-2
D gene: .
CDR3 protein: CASRELVGDGYTF
CDR3 DNA: TGTGCCAGCAGAGAGCTGGTAGGGGATGGCTACACCTTC

J gene: TRBJ1-1
clone size: .
V gene: TRBV5-1
D gene: TRBD1
CDR3 protein: CASSPDRGRNTEAFF
CDR3 DNA: TGCGCCAGCAGCCCGGACAGGGGTCGGAACACTGAAGCTTTCTTT

J gene: TRBJ1-1
clone size: many
V gene: TRBV29-1
D gene: .
CDR3 protein: CSVDTLGQNTEAFF
CDR3 DNA: TGCAGCGTAGATACTCTGGGACAGAACACTGAAGCTTTCTTT

J gene: TRBJ1-5
clone size: .
V gene: TRBV7-2
D gene: .
CDR3 protein: CASSDTGSDQPQHF
CDR3 DNA: TGTGCCAGCAGCGACACAGGGTCGGATCAGCCCCAGCATTTT

J gene: TRBJ2-7
clone size: .
V gene: TRBV7-2
D gene: TRBD2
CDR3 protein: CASSLQWTSGGEQYF
CDR3 DNA: TGTGCCAGCAGCCTTCAGTGGACTAGCGGTGGGGAGCAGTACTTC

J gene: TRBJ2-3
clone size: few
V gene: TRBV20-1
D gene: TRBD2
CDR3 protein: CSALLAPTQYF
CDR3 DNA: TGCAGTGCTCTACTAGCGCCCACGCAGTATTTT

J gene: TRBJ1-1
clone size: .
V gene: TRBV12-3/TRBV12-4
D gene: .
CDR3 protein: CASRRDVGTEAFF
CDR3 DNA: TGTGCCAGCAGGCGGGATGTTGGGACTGAAGCTTTCTTT

J gene: TRBJ1-2
clone size: few
V gene: TRBV18
D gene: .
CDR3 protein: CASSEQGDYGYTF
CDR3 DNA: TGTGCCAGCTCAGAACAAGGGGACTATGGCTACACCTTC

J gene: TRBJ2-4
clone size: many
V gene: TRBV9
D gene: TRBD1
CDR3 protein: CASSADRNIQYF
CDR3 DNA: TGTGCCAGCAGCGCGGACAGGAACATTCAGTACTTC

J gene: TRBJ2-1
clone size: few
V gene: TRBV30
D gene: .
CDR3 protein: CAWGVPFSYNEQFF
CDR3 DNA: TGTGCCTGGGGGGTGCCCTTCTCCTACAATGAGCAGTTCTTC

J gene: TRBJ2-7
clone size: many
V gene: TRBV5-4
D gene: TRBD2
CDR3 protein: CASSSILAGAYEQYF
CDR3 DNA: TGTGCCAGCAGCTCCATACTAGCGGGCGCCTACGAGCAGTACTTC

J gene: TRBJ2-1
clone size: .
V gene: TRBV27
D gene: .
CDR3 protein: CASSGFAGAPYGANEQFF
CDR3 DNA: TGTGCCAGCAGTGGATTCGCAGGGGCCCCGTACGGGGCCAATGAGCAGTTCTTC

J gene: TRBJ2-7
clone size: .
V gene: TRBV20-1
D gene: .
CDR3 protein: CSAARGDTHYEQYF
CDR3 DNA: TGCAGTGCTGCCCGAGGGGACACCCACTACGAGCAGTACTTC

J gene: TRBJ2-1
clone size: few
V gene: TRBV29-1
D gene: .
CDR3 protein: CSVSLPPGYNEQFF
CDR3 DNA: TGCAGCGTTTCCCTACCGCCCGGCTACAATGAGCAGTTCTTC

J gene: TRBJ2-7
clone size: many
V gene: TRBV27
D gene: .
CDR3 protein: CASSFGNEQYF
CDR3 DNA: TGTGCCAGCAGTTTCGGCAACGAGCAGTACTTC

J gene: TRBJ2-1
clone size: few
V gene: TRBV20-1
D gene: TRBD2
CDR3 protein: CSARDTLAGGINEQFF
CDR3 DNA: TGCAGTGCTAGAGACACTCTAGCGGGGGGGATCAATGAGCAGTTCTTC

J gene: TRBJ2-1
clone size: many
V gene: TRBV10-3
D gene: .
CDR3 protein: CAISESGGVRSSYNEQFF
CDR3 DNA: TGTGCCATCAGTGAGTCTGGCGGGGTAAGGAGCTCCTACAATGAGCAGTTCTTC

J gene: TRBJ2-7
clone size: .
V gene: TRBV20-1
D gene: .
CDR3 protein: CSARAEGVLLEQYF
CDR3 DNA: TGCAGTGCTAGAGCCGAGGGGGTGCTGCTCGAGCAGTACTTC

J gene: TRBJ2-5
clone size: many
V gene: TRBV20-1
D gene: TRBD2
CDR3 protein: CSASPSGYQETQYF
CDR3 DNA: TGCAGTGCTAGTCCTAGCGGATACCAAGAGACCCAGTACTTC

J gene: TRBJ2-3
clone size: few
V gene: TRBV10-3
D gene: TRBD2
CDR3 protein: CATRPTSGGRTDTQYF
CDR3 DNA: TGTGCCACCCGCCCTACTAGCGGGGGACGCACAGATACGCAGTATTTT

J gene: TRBJ1-2
clone size: .
V gene: TRBV12-3/TRBV12-4
D gene: .
CDR3 protein: CASSPYRTDNYGYTF
CDR3 DNA: TGTGCCAGCAGCCCCTACCGGACCGATAACTATGGCTACACCTTC

J gene: TRBJ2-1
clone size: many
V gene: TRBV7-2
D gene: .
CDR3 protein: CASSRPGAGSSYNEQFF
CDR3 DNA: TGTGCCAGCAGCCGACCAGGGGCGGGGAGCTCCTACAATGAGCAGTTCTTC

J gene: TRBJ2-7
clone size: few
V gene: TRBV6-5
D gene: TRBD2
CDR3 protein: CASSFSPGLAMSEQYF
CDR3 DNA: TGTGCCAGCAGTTTCTCGCCGGGACTAGCGATGAGCGAGCAGTACTTC